Listed here are 30 T cell receptor beta chains from one sample, sequenced in a study of cytomegalovirus exposure and HLA in healthy donors. Primers included in the PCR were 60 Vbeta and 13 Jbeta primers. Assay used: immunoSEQ multiplex PCR; TCRdb lists only in-frame clones, some missing. The profile covers 150,000 or so clones, with around 10% appearing a single time and roughly 2% taken by the ten largest. Sequencing was done on a sample of PBMCs. These receptors came from a man over 45 in good health and CMV-seronegative.

This clone was observed a few times. This chain uses TRBV6-1 with TRBJ1-2; 11 positions match TRBD1. CDR3 length: 15 residues. Looked up from germline, CDR1 is MNHNS and CDR2 is SASEGT. V was pared by 8 bases and J by 4 bases, with 9 bases of the junction left unmatched. The CDR3 coding sequence is TGTGCCAGCTACGCCACCGGGACAGGGGGCTATGGCTACACCTTC. This translates into CASYATGTGGYGYTF.

This clone was detected a few times. The J gene is TRBJ1-4, the V gene TRBV19; D unclear. Germline-derived CDR1 and CDR2 are LNHDA and SQIVND (reference sequence). CDR3 length: 13 residues. Trimming pared 5 bases from V and 8 bases from J, leaving 12 bases between. CDR3 sequence reads: CASSFTGVEKLFF. In DNA form, the CDR3 reads TGTGCCAGTAGTTTCACGGGTGTCGAAAAACTGTTTTTT.

This clone was observed a few times. This chain joins TRBV29-1 and TRBJ1-1; 9 nucleotides align to TRBD1. V was clipped by 6 bases and J by 1 base; unmatched bases: 3. Per the germline V gene, CDR1 is SQVTM and CDR2 is ANQGSEA. The CDR3 totals 13 residues. The CDR3 DNA sequence: TGCAGCGTCTCGACAGGGGGGAACACTGAAGCTTTCTTT. Its translation: CSVSTGGNTEAFF. Drawing the rest from reference TRBV29-1 and TRBJ1-1, the complete variable domain is SAVISQKPSRDICQRGTSLTIQCQVDSQVTMMFWYRQQPGQSLTLIATANQGSEATYESGFVIDKFPISRPNLTFSTLTVSNMSPEDSSIYLCSVSTGGNTEAFFGQGTRLTVV.

J is TRBJ2-1 and V is TRBV7-9; TRBD2 matches at 14 bases. Germline CDR1 is SEHNR and CDR2 is FQNEAQ (reference sequence). The CDR3 runs 15 residues. Trimming cost V 6 bases and J 6 bases; bases outside gene matches: 4. CDR3: CASRVGTSGSNEQFF. CDR3 DNA sequence: TGTGCCAGCAGGGTAGGGACTAGCGGGAGCAATGAGCAGTTCTTC.

The chain carries TRBV18 and TRBJ2-1; TRBD2 matches at 8 bases. After removal of 0 bases from V and 7 bases from J, the junction contained 8 bases not matched to a gene. Looked up from germline, CDR1 is KGHSH and CDR2 is LQKENI. The CDR3 extends over 16 amino acids. The CDR3: CASSPPGTRGVNEQFF. The CDR3 DNA is TGTGCCAGCTCACCACCGGGGACTAGAGGAGTAAATGAGCAGTTCTTC.

In DNA, the CDR3 is TGTGCCAGCAGCCTGGGACTCTATAGCAATCAGCCCCAGCATTTT. This codes for CASSLGLYSNQPQHF. The rearrangement links TRBV6-5 to TRBJ1-5; D possibly corresponds to TRBD1 (5 bases). This CDR3 spans 15 amino acids. Germline V gene sequence: CDR1 MNHEY, CDR2 SVGAGI. Trimming cost V 6 bases and J 0 bases, with 12 bases left between them.

This clone was detected only a few times. This chain connects TRBV5-1 to TRBJ2-5; D uncertain. Trimming left V 0 bases short and J 10 bases short, with 7 bases between. This CDR3 has 11 residues. In germline, CDR1 is SGHRS, CDR2 YFSETQ. This chain's CDR3 is CASSLGEVQYF. The CDR3 DNA is TGCGCCAGCAGCTTGGGAGAGGTCCAGTACTTC.

This clone has a handful of counts. The chain uses TRBV7-2 and TRBJ2-7; 14 bases map to TRBD2. The length of the CDR3 is 18 residues. The germline V gene has CDR1 SGHTA and CDR2 FQGNSA. With V trimmed by 3 bases and J by 2 bases, 9 bases remained unmatched. The CDR3 spells CASSLWTSGRTVAYEQYF. CDR3 sequence (DNA): TGTGCCAGCAGCTTGTGGACTAGCGGGAGGACTGTCGCCTACGAGCAGTACTTC.

This clone was detected ten times or more. V usage is TRBV6-5 and J usage is TRBJ2-5; 8 bases are shared with TRBD1. After removal of 5 bases from V and 4 bases from J, the junction contained 0 bases not matched to a gene. The V gene's germline CDR1 is MNHEY and CDR2 SVGAGI. CDR3 size: 12 residues. The CDR3 is CASSTGGETQYF. The CDR3 DNA sequence: TGTGCCAGCAGTACAGGGGGAGAGACCCAGTACTTC.

V usage is TRBV2 and J usage is TRBJ2-7, with 10 bases lining up with TRBD1. The V segment lost 8 bases and the J segment 7 bases; nucleotides outside the gene matches: 17. CDR1 and CDR2 from the germline V gene are SNHLY and FYNNEI. The CDR3 spans 16 residues. The chain's CDR3 is CASGSPRTGGPLEQYF. CDR3 sequence (DNA): TGTGCCAGCGGGTCGCCCAGGACAGGGGGTCCTTTGGAGCAGTACTTC. Filled out from reference TRBV2 and TRBJ2-7, the complete variable domain reads EPEVTQTPSHQVTQMGQEVILRCVPISNHLYFYWYRQILGQKVEFLVSFYNNEISEKSEIFDDQFSVERPDGSNFTLKIRSTKLEDSAMYFCASGSPRTGGPLEQYFGPGTRLTVT.

This clone was counted between two and nine times. The genes are TRBV29-1 and TRBJ2-2; D unresolved. V was shortened by 8 bases and J by 6 bases, with 13 bases between the two germline ends. Germline-derived CDR1 and CDR2 are SQVTM and ANQGSEA. This CDR3 has 12 residues. The CDR3 DNA reads as TGCAGCAGCGCCGGCCGGTCCGGGGAGCTGTTTTTT. It codes for CSSAGRSGELFF.

This clone was found a few times. V is TRBV30 and J is TRBJ2-5; 10 bases agree with TRBD1. From germline, CDR1 is GTSNPN and CDR2 SVGIG (reference sequence). The CDR3 sequence is 15 residues long. V gave up 3 bases and J gave up 5 bases; unmatched junction bases: 9. The CDR3 loop reads CAWRRQGAHAETQYF. CDR3 DNA sequence: TGTGCCTGGAGGCGACAGGGGGCTCATGCGGAGACCCAGTACTTC.

This sequence joins TRBV7-2 and TRBJ2-2; 12 bases fit TRBD1. Germline trimming cut 5 bases from V and 0 bases from J; bases unmatched to any gene: 7. The germline V gene encodes CDR1 SGHTA and CDR2 FQGNSA. The CDR3 runs to 18 residues. The CDR3 region has the DNA TGTGCCAGCAGCGCCCGGGACAGGGGGCTCACGAACACCGGGGAGCTGTTTTTT. Residues: CASSARDRGLTNTGELFF.

The rearrangement links TRBV4-1 to TRBJ2-6, with 8 nucleotides matching TRBD1. This CDR3 contains 16 residues. Germline trimming cut 2 bases from V and 2 bases from J; bases unmatched to any gene: 2. Germline assignment: CDR1 MGHRA and CDR2 YSYEKL. CDR3 bases: TGCGCCAGCAGCCAAACGGACAGGGCTGGGGCCAACGTCCTGACTTTC. Its translation: CASSQTDRAGANVLTF.

The genes are TRBV19 and TRBJ2-7; 7 nucleotides line up with TRBD2. CDR1 LNHDA and CDR2 SQIVND come from the germline V gene (reference sequence). V lost 2 bases to trimming and J lost 0 bases; unmatched junction nucleotides: 1. The CDR3 is made up of 14 amino acids. CDR3 in DNA: TGTGCCAGTAGTATACAGCGGGACTCCTACGAGCAGTACTTC. Encoded protein: CASSIQRDSYEQYF.

In its sample, this clone was seen a few times. J is TRBJ1-5 and V is TRBV5-5, with D maybe TRBD1 (6 bases). Germline V gives CDR1 SGHKS, CDR2 YYEKEE (reference sequence). Trimming cost V 0 bases and J 7 bases, with 11 bases left between them. The CDR3 loop spans 14 amino acids. The CDR3 coding sequence is TGTGCCAGCAGCTTGGAATGGGGGCGGCAGCCCCAGCATTTT. Translating it yields CASSLEWGRQPQHF.

The DNA for the CDR3 is TGTGCCATACGAGGCGGGGGGAGTGGGCCCCAGCATTTT. This codes for CAIRGGGSGPQHF. The chain links TRBV2 to TRBJ1-5, with D tentatively TRBD1 (5 bases). The V end was cut by 10 bases, the J end by 9 bases, with 19 bases between. This CDR3 contains 13 residues. Per germline, CDR1 SNHLY and CDR2 FYNNEI.

The chain's CDR3 is CSAGTSGNTGELFF. CDR3 DNA: TGCAGCGCCGGGACTAGCGGCAACACCGGGGAGCTGTTTTTT. The chain joins TRBV29-1 to TRBJ2-2, with 11 bases identical to TRBD2. Germline CDR1 and CDR2: SQVTM and ANQGSEA. This CDR3 contains 14 residues. J gave up 2 bases and V 7 bases, and 3 bases lay outside the gene matches.

The V call is TRBV21-1, the J call TRBJ2-2; TRBD1 reflects the table's D call only, with no check against the DNA. TRBV21-1 is annotated as a pseudogene. This CDR3 is 14 amino acids long. The CDR3 protein is CASNRTGWAGELFF. DNA for the CDR3: TGTGCCAGCAACAGGACAGGGTGGGCCGGGGAGCTGTTTTTT.

This chain joins TRBV11-2 and TRBJ2-7, with TRBD2 as a possible D gene (6 bases). The CDR3 consists of 16 residues. CDR1 and CDR2 from the germline V gene are SGHAT and FQNNGV. V was cut by 3 bases and J by 0 bases, with 15 bases left in between. The CDR3 nucleotides read TGTGCCAGCAGCTTGGAGGGCCAGAGGAGCTCCTACGAGCAGTACTTC. This translates into CASSLEGQRSSYEQYF.

This clone came up a few times. Additional DNA sequences in this sample encode the identical CDR3. The chain carries TRBV6-4 and TRBJ1-5, with D possibly matching TRBD1 (5 bases). Trimming pared 3 bases from V and 10 bases from J, leaving 13 bases between. Looked up from germline, CDR1 is MRHNA and CDR2 is SNTAGT. This CDR3 region has 13 residues. DNA of the CDR3: TGTGCCAGCAGTGAAGACAGCGCCGGACCCCAGCATTTT. Translation: CASSEDSAGPQHF.

The chain uses TRBV5-1 and TRBJ1-2, with 10 bases aligning to TRBD1. This CDR3 has 14 amino acids. The V gene's germline CDR1 is SGHRS and CDR2 YFSETQ. V shed 4 bases and J 5 bases; nucleotides not matched to a gene: 5. CDR3 sequence: CASSPDRGRYGYTF. CDR3 DNA: TGCGCCAGCAGCCCGGACAGGGGGAGGTATGGCTACACCTTC.

The chain is built from TRBV9 and TRBJ1-1; TRBD1 matches 8 bases. The CDR3 runs to 14 residues. V shed 0 bases, J shed 6 bases, and the junction held 4 bases outside the gene matches. Germline CDR1 and CDR2: SGDLS and YYNGEE. The CDR3 protein is CASSVGQGRSEAFF. For the CDR3, the DNA is TGTGCCAGCAGCGTAGGACAGGGGCGGTCTGAAGCTTTCTTT.

A few counts support this clone. As DNA, the CDR3 is TGTGCCTGTGACAGGGGGAACAATCAGCCCCAGCATTTT. It translates to CACDRGNNQPQHF. The chain couples TRBV30 to TRBJ1-5; 9 nucleotides line up with TRBD1. Germline assignment: CDR1 GTSNPN and CDR2 SVGIG (reference sequence). J lost 3 bases, V lost 6 bases, and 3 bases had no gene match. The length of the CDR3 is 13 residues.

This clone was observed a few times. The V gene is TRBV28, the J gene TRBJ2-6, with TRBD1 matching 7 bases. Germline V gene sequence: CDR1 MDHEN, CDR2 SYDVKM. After removal of 8 bases from V and 0 bases from J, the junction contained 7 bases not matched to a gene. This CDR3 spans 16 amino acids. CDR3 region: CASDKGARSGANVLTF. The CDR3, as DNA: TGTGCCAGCGATAAGGGGGCACGCTCTGGGGCCAACGTCCTGACTTTC. The full variable domain, rest sourced from reference TRBV28 and TRBJ2-6, is DVKVTQSSRYLVKRTGEKVFLECVQDMDHENMFWYRQDPGLGLRLIYFSYDVKMKEKGDIPEGYSVSREKKERFSLILESASTNQTSMYLCASDKGARSGANVLTFGAGSRLTVL.

The chain recombines TRBV29-1 with TRBJ1-1, with unresolved D. Trimming pared 4 bases from V and 4 bases from J, leaving 13 bases between. The V gene's germline CDR1 is SQVTM and CDR2 ANQGSEA. The CDR3 is made up of 13 amino acids. Here the CDR3 reads CSVGKGRGTEAFF. CDR3 bases: TGCAGCGTTGGGAAAGGCCGGGGCACTGAAGCTTTCTTT. The full variable domain, completed using reference TRBV29-1 and TRBJ1-1, is SAVISQKPSRDICQRGTSLTIQCQVDSQVTMMFWYRQQPGQSLTLIATANQGSEATYESGFVIDKFPISRPNLTFSTLTVSNMSPEDSSIYLCSVGKGRGTEAFFGQGTRLTVV.

The chain recombines TRBV28 with TRBJ1-1, with D hard to call. V was pared by 11 bases and J by 5 bases, with 12 bases between. The length of the CDR3 is 11 residues. Per the germline V gene, CDR1 is MDHEN and CDR2 is SYDVKM. CDR3: CAGSHGTEAFF. The CDR3 DNA is TGTGCCGGAAGCCACGGGACTGAAGCTTTCTTT.

This clone was observed a handful of times. The CDR3 sequence: CASSLFGDRGLNEQFF. DNA of the CDR3: TGTGCCAGCAGCTTATTTGGGGACAGGGGGCTCAATGAGCAGTTCTTC. The chain employs TRBV7-9 and TRBJ2-1, with 12 bases aligning to TRBD1. The CDR3 sequence is 16 residues long. CDR1 is SEHNR and CDR2 is FQNEAQ in the germline V gene (reference sequence). Trimming at V came to 2 bases and at J to 6 bases, leaving 5 bases not matched to a gene. Complete variable domain (other parts from reference TRBV7-9 and TRBJ2-1): DTGVSQNPRHKITKRGQNVTFRCDPISEHNRLYWYRQTLGQGPEFLTYFQNEAQLEKSRLLSDRFSAERPKGSFSTLEIQRTEQGDSAMYLCASSLFGDRGLNEQFFGPGTRLTVL.

The rearrangement links TRBV28 to TRBJ1-5, with TRBD1 matching over 9 bases. The CDR3 has 14 amino acids. Looked up from germline, CDR1 is MDHEN and CDR2 is SYDVKM. The ends lost 1 base at V and 14 bases at J; junction bases unmatched: 9. The CDR3 sequence: CASSLSGQGKSKHF. Written as DNA, the CDR3 is TGTGCCAGCAGTTTATCGGGACAGGGAAAATCGAAGCATTTT.

This sequence joins TRBV2 and TRBJ1-2, with D perhaps TRBD1 (6 bases). The CDR3 is 17 residues long. Germline-derived CDR1 and CDR2 are SNHLY and FYNNEI. Trimming cost V 6 bases and J 4 bases, with 24 bases left between them. The CDR3 loop is CASSLSQGPPFPYGYTF. In nucleotides, the CDR3 is TGTGCCAGCAGCCTTTCACAGGGACCACCATTCCCCTATGGCTACACCTTC.